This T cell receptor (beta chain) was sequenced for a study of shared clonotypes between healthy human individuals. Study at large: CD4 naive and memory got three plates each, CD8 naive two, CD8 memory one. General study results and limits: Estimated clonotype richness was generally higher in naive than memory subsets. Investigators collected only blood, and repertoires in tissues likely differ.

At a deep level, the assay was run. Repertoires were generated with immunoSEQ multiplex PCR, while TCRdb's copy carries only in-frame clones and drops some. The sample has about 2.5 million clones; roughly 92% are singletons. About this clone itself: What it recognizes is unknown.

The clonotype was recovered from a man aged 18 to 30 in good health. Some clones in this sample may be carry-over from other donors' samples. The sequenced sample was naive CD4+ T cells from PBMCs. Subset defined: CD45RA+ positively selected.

The CDR3 loop reads CASSEEGGLDYGYTF. The CDR3 DNA follows: TGTGCCAGCAGTGAAGAGGGGGGCTTGGACTATGGCTACACCTTC. This chain uses TRBV25-1 with TRBJ1-2; tentatively, D is TRBD1 (6 bases). Germline V gene lookup returns CDR1 MGHDK and CDR2 SYGVNS. V lost 2 bases, J lost 3 bases, and 13 bases lay in between. CDR3 size: 15 residues.